The text below deals with one TCR beta chain. Antigen: not known. The sample belongs to a study of T cell responses to AZD1222 COVID-19 vaccine. Study as a whole: Both about-4-week and about-12-week second-dose recipients were combined.

Study-wide points: The study found vaccine-associated CD4 TCRs spanning spike, dominant at 160-218 and 743-854. The study found Spike-specific TCR breadth and depth rose after two AZD1222 doses. Donors skewed white British and female; clonal diversity was possibly underestimated.

TCRdb keeps only in-frame clones here, not all; method: immunoSEQ multiplex PCR. The repertoire holds about 110,000 clones, with about 82% as singletons. V shed 0 bases and J shed 6 bases, with 16 bases lying between them. Per germline, CDR1 SGHRS and CDR2 YFSETQ. The length of the CDR3 is 16 residues. This specimen was peripheral blood, taken on day 0 of AZD1222 vaccination. This clonotype originated in an adult in good health. The chain links TRBV5-1 to TRBJ1-3, with D hard to call. Written as DNA, the CDR3 is TGCGCCAGCAGCTTGGCGTGGGGAAGAACGGAAAACACCATATATTTT. Translating gives CASSLAWGRTENTIYF.